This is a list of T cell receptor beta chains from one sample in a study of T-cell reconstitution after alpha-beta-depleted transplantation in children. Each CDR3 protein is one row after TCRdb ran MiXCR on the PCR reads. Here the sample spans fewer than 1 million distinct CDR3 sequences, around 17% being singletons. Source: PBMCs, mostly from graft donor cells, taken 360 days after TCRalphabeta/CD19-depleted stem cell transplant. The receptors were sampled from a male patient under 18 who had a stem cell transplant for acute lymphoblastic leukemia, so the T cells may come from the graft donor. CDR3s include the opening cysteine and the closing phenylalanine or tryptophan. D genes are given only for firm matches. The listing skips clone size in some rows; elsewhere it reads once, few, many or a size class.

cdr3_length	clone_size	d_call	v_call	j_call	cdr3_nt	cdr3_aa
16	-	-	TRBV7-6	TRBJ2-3	TGTGCCAGCAGCACCCGTCGCGTCTCCGACACAGATACGCAGTATTTT	CASSTRRVSDTDTQYF
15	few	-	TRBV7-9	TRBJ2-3	TGTGCCAGCAGCTCACCCCTAACTCAGGCAGATACGCAGTATTTT	CASSSPLTQADTQYF
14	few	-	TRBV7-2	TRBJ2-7	TGTGCCAGCAGCTTAGAAGTAGGATTCTACGAGCAGTACTTC	CASSLEVGFYEQYF
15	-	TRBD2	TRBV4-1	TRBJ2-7	TGCGCCAGCAGCCAAGAACTAGCGGGCCCCTACGAGCAGTACTTC	CASSQELAGPYEQYF
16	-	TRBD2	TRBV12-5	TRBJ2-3	TGTGCTACCTCGGGACTAGCGGGAGTGGCCACAGATACGCAGTATTTT	CATSGLAGVATDTQYF
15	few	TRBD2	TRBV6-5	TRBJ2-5	TGTGCCAGCAGTTACCTGGGGGGGGGACAAGAGACCCAGTACTTC	CASSYLGGGQETQYF
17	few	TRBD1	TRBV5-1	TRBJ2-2	TGCGCCAGCAGCAGAACCCCCGGACAGGGCGGTACCGGGGAGCTGTTTTTT	CASSRTPGQGGTGELFF
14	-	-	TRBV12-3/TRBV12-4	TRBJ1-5	TGTGCCAGCAGTTTATGGGAGGGCAATCAGCCCCAGCATTTT	CASSLWEGNQPQHF
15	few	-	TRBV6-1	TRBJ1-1	TGTGCCACCAGCATTAATGGGGGGCGAAGTACTGAAGCTTTCTTT	CATSINGGRSTEAFF
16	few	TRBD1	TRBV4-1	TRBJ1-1	TGCGCCAGCAGCCAAGGGAGTGGGACAGGGGACACTGAAGCTTTCTTT	CASSQGSGTGDTEAFF
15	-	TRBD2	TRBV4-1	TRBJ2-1	TGCGCCAGCAGATCTATAGCGGGGGTATACAATGAGCAGTTCTTC	CASRSIAGVYNEQFF
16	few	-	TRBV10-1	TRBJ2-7	TGCGCCAGCAGTAACTCGCTTGGGACAAATGCCTACGAGCAGTACTTC	CASSNSLGTNAYEQYF
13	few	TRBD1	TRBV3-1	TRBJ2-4	TGTGCCAGCAGTACACAGGGGGAAAACATTCAGTACTTC	CASSTQGENIQYF
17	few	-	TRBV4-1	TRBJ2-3	TGCGCCAGCAGCCAAGACCGACTTAGAATCTACACAGATACGCAGTATTTT	CASSQDRLRIYTDTQYF
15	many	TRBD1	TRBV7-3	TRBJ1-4	TGTGCCAGCAGCTTAGTATCAGGGGGGGATGAAAAACTGTTTTTT	CASSLVSGGDEKLFF
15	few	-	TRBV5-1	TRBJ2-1	TGCGCCAGCAGCTTGGGGGTAGCAGGGAACAATGAGCAGTTCTTC	CASSLGVAGNNEQFF
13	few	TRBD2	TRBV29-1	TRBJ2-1	TGCAGCGGGGGGACTAGCGGGAGAGGTGAGCAGTTCTTC	CSGGTSGRGEQFF
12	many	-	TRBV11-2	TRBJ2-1	TGTGCCAGCAGCTTAGAAGGTCCGGGGCAGTTCTTC	CASSLEGPGQFF
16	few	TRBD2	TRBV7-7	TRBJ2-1	TGTGCCAGCAGCACGATAGCGGGAGGGCCCAGGAATGAGCAGTTCTTC	CASSTIAGGPRNEQFF
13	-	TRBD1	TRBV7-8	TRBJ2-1	TGTGCCAGCAGCTTAGAGACAGGGCATGAGCAGTTCTTC	CASSLETGHEQFF
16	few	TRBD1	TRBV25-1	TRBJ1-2	TGTGCCAGCAGTGAATTGTGGACAGGGAGCGGATATGGCTACACCTTC	CASSELWTGSGYGYTF